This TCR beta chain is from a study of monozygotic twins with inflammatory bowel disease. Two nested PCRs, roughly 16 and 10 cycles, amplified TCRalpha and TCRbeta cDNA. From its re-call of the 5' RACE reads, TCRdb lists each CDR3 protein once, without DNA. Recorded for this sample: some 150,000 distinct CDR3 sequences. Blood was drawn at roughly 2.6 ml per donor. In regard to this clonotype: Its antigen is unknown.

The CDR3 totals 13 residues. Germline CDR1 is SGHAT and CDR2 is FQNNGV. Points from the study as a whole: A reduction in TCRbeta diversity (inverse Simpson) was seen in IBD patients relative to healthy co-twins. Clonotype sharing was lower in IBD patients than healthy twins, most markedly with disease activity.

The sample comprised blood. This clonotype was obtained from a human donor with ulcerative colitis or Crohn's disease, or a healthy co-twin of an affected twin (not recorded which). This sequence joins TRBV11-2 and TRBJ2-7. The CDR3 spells CASSLGVTYEQYF.